This TCR beta chain was captured in a study of metastatic and nonmetastatic thyroid tumors. Study at large: Malignant thyroid and benign thyroid patients provided blood and tumor or nodule tissue whose repertoires were compared.

Per the authors' pipeline: In papillary thyroid cancer, a distant-metastasis classifier was built using CDR3 differences across clinicopathological groups. TCRdb reanalyzed the PCR reads with MiXCR. These V and J calls rely on TCRdb rather than the paper's analysis. Of about 20,000 clones in the sample, less than 40% were seen once. The V and J ends lost 8 bases and 4 bases, in that order; junction bases with no gene match: 9. The V gene's germline CDR1 is MNHNS and CDR2 SASEGT. The CDR3 totals 15 residues. Notes on the study in general: Malignant thyroid tumors reportedly exceeded benign nodules significantly in TCR beta diversity, with the difference appearing in blood and tumor.

No patient received treatment before thyroid surgery. Of note for this clone: Its antigen is as yet unknown.

This clonotype originated in a male donor with papillary thyroid cancer or a benign thyroid nodule (not recorded which). Some clones in this sample may be carry-over from other donors' samples. Input material: blood. The chain joins TRBV6-1 to TRBJ2-5, with 11 bases aligning to TRBD2. In nucleotides, the CDR3 is TGTGCCAGCGAGGGAGGTAGCGGGGGGGGAGAGACCCAGTACTTC. It translates to CASEGGSGGGETQYF.